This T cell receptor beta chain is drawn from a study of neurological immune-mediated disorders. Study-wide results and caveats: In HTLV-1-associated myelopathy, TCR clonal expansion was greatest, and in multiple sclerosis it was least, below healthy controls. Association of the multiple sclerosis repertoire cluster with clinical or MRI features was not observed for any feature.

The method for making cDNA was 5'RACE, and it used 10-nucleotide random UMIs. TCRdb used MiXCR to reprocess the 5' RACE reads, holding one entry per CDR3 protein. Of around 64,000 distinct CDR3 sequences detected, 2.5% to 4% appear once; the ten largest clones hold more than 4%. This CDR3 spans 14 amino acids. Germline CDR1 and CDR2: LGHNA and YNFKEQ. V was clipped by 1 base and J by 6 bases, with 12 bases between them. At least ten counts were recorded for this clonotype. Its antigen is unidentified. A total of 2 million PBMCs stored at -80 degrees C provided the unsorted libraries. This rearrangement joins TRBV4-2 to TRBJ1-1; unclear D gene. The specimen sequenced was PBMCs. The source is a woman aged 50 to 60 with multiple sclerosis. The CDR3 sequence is CASSQGLGGPEAFF. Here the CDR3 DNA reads TGTGCCAGCAGCCAAGGTCTGGGCGGCCCTGAAGCTTTCTTT.